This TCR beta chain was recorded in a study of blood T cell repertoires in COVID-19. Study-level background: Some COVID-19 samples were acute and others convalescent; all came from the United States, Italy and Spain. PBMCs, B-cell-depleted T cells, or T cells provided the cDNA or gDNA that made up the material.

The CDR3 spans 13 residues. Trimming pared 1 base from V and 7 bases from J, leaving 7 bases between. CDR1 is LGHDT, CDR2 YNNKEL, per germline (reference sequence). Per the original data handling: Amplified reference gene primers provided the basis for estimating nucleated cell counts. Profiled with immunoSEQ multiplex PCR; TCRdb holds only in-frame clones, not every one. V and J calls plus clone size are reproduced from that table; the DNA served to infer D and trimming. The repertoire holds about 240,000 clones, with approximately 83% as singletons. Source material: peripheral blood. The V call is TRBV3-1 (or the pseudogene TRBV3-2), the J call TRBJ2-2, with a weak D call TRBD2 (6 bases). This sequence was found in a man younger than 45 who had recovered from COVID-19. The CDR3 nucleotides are TGTGCCAGCAGCCAAGGGGGGGTCGGGGAGCTGTTTTTT. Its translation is CASSQGGVGELFF.